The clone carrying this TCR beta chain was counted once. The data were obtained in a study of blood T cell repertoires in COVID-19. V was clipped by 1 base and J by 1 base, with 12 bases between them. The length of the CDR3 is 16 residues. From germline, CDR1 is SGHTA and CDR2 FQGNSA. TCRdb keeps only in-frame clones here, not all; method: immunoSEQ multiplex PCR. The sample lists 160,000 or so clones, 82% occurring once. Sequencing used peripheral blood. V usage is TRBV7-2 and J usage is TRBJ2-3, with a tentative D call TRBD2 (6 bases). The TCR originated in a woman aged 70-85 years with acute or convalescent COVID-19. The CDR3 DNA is TGTGCCAGCAGCTTAGGAGCTGCGGGGCGCACAGATACGCAGTATTTT. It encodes CASSLGAAGRTDTQYF.